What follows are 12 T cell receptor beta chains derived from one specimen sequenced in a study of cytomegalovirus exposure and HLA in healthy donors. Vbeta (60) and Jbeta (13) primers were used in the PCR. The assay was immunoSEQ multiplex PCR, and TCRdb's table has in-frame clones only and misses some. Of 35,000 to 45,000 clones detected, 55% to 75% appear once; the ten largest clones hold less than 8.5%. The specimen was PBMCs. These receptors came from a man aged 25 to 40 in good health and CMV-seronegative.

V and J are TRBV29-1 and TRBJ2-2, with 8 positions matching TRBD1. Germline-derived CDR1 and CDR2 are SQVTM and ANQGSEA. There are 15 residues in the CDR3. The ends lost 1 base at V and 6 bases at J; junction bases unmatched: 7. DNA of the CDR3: TGCAGCGTTGAAGTCGAACAGGGGGTGGCCGGGGAGCTGTTTTTT. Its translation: CSVEVEQGVAGELFF.

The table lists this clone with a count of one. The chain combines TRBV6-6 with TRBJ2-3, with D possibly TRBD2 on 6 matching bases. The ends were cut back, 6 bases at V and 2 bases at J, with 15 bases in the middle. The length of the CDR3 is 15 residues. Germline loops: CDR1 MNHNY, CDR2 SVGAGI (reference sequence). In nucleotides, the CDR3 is TGTGCCAGCAGCCGAGAGCTAGCGCACACAGATACGCAGTATTTT. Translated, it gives CASSRELAHTDTQYF.

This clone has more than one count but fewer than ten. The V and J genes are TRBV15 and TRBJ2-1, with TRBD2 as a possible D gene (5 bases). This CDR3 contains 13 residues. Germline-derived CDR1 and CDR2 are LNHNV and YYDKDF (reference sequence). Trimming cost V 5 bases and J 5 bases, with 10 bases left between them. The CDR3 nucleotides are TGTGCCACCAGCCTTCTGAGGGACAATGAGCAGTTCTTC. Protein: CATSLLRDNEQFF. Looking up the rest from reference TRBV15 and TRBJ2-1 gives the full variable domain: DAMVIQNPRYQVTQFGKPVTLSCSQTLNHNVMYWYQQKSSQAPKLLFHYYDKDFNNEADTPDNFQSRRPNTSFCFLDIRSPGLGDTAMYLCATSLLRDNEQFFGPGTRLTVL.

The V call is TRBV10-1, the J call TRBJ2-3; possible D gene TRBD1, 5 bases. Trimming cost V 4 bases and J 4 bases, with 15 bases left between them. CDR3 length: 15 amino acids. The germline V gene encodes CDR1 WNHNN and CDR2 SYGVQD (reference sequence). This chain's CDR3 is CASSGEAGRPDTQYF. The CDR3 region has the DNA TGCGCCAGCAGTGGAGAGGCAGGGCGCCCAGATACGCAGTATTTT.

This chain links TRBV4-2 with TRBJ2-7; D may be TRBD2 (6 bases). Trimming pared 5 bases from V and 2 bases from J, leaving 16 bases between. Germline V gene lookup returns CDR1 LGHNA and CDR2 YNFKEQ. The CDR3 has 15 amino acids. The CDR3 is CASSSGISGTYEQYF. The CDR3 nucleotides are TGTGCCAGCAGCTCCGGGATTAGCGGAACCTACGAGCAGTACTTC.

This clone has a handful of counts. The CDR3 DNA reads TGTGCCAGCAGCGAACCCCGACAAAACACAGATACGCAGTATTTT. Translation: CASSEPRQNTDTQYF. The chain couples TRBV7-9 to TRBJ2-3, with D unclear. CDR1 SEHNR and CDR2 FQNEAQ come from the germline V gene (reference sequence). The CDR3 consists of 15 residues. V dropped 5 bases and J dropped 2 bases, with 14 bases sitting between them.

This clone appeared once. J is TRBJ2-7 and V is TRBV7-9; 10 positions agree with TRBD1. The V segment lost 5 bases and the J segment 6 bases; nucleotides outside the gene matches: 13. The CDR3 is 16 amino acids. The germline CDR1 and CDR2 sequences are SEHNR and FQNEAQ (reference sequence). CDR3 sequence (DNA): TGTGCCAGCAGCCAAGTCCCCCGGGACAGGGGAGGCGAGCAGTACTTC. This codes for CASSQVPRDRGGEQYF.

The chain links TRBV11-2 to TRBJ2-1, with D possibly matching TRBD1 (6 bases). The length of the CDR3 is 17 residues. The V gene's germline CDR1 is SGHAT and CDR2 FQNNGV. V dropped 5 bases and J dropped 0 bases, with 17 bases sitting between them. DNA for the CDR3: TGTGCCAGCAGCCGAAACAGGGCTTTCAGCTCCTACAATGAGCAGTTCTTC. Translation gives CASSRNRAFSSYNEQFF.

CDR3 sequence reads: CASSRELGTDTQYF. CDR3 coding DNA: TGCGCCAGCAGCCGGGAACTCGGAACAGATACGCAGTATTTT. This chain links TRBV5-1 with TRBJ2-3, with D maybe TRBD2 (5 bases). CDR3 length: 14 amino acids. V lost 4 bases to trimming and J lost 3 bases, with 12 bases between them. Germline V lookup: CDR1 SGHRS, CDR2 YFSETQ.

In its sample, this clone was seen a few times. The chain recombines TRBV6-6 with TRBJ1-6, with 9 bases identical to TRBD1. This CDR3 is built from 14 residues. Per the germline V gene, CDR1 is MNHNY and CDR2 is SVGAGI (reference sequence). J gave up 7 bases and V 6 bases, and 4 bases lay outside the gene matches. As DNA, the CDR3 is TGTGCCAGCAGCCCAGGACAGGGGAATTCACCCCTCCACTTT. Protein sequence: CASSPGQGNSPLHF.

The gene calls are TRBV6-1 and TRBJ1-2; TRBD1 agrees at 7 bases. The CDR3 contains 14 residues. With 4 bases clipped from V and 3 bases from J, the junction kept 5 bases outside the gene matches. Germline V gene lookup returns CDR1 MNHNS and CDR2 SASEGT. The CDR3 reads CASSVTGADYGYTF. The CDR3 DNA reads TGTGCCAGCAGTGTTACAGGGGCGGACTATGGCTACACCTTC.

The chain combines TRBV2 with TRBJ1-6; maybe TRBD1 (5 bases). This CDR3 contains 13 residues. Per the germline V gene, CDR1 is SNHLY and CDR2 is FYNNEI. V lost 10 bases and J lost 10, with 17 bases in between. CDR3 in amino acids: CATLPRGVSPLHF. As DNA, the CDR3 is TGTGCCACCTTGCCACGGGGGGTGTCACCCCTCCACTTT.